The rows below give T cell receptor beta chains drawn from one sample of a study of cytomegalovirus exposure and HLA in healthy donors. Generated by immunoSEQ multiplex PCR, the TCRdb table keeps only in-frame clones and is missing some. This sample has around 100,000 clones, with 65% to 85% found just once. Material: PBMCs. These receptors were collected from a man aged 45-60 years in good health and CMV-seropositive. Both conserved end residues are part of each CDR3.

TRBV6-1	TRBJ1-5	CASSGDRTNQPQHF
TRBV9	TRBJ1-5	CARISPWTGHSNQPQHF
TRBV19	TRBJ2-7	CASSSTTAYEQYF
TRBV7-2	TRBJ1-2	CASSRGQEELGYTF
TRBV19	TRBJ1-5	CASRTVYSNQPQHF
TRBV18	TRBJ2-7	CASSPTSDQTYEQYF
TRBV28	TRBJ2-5	CASSLAGASRYETQYF
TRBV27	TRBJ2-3	CASSFRGTSGRADTQYF
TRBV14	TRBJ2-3	CASSHSGTDTQYF
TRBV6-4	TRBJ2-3	CAARVRTDTQYF
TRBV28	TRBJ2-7	CASSPRDREPYEQYF
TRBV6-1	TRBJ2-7	CASSPTGPYYEQYF
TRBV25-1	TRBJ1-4	CASSDLQGYDEKLFF
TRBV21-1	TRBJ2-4	CASSNTFRQGLRDIQYF
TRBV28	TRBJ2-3	CASSSTGTSGGPDTQYF
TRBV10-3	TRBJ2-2	CAIRTGTTFETGELFF
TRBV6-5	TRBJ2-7	CASSQTGARYEQYF
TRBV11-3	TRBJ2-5	CASSLGAGGGETQYF
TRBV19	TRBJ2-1	CASSLGTSGNGGEQFF
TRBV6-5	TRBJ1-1	CASSLTDLASTEAFF
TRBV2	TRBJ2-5	CASSVGQGGQETQYF
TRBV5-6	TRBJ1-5	CASSSQGGGNQPQHF
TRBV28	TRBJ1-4	CASSVGNLGQEKLFF
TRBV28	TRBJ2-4	CATQLAVKNIQYF